This T cell receptor beta chain originates from a study of sequential checkpoint blockade in melanoma. The wider study: Randomization was 1:1 between first-line nivolumab→ipilimumab and ipilimumab→nivolumab. Maintenance nivolumab came after either treatment sequence.

Generated by immunoSEQ multiplex PCR, the TCRdb table keeps only in-frame clones and is missing some. Here the sample spans 5,000 or so clones, around 69% being singletons. Germline V gives CDR1 LNHNV, CDR2 YYDKDF (reference sequence). The CDR3 sequence is 15 residues long. Documented treatment: randomized to nivolumab then ipilimumab (arm A) or the reverse (arm B). Sequences were derived from CD8+ T cells sorted from blood (inferred from file names), sampled from a patient given nivolumab and ipilimumab in sequence. The sequence came from a human donor with melanoma. The chain employs TRBV15 and TRBJ2-5; 7 nucleotides align to TRBD2. The end of the DNA aligns better with TRBJ2-7, so the J call may be wrong. Written as DNA, the CDR3 is TGTGCCACCAGCAGAGATCGGGAAGCGGGATACGAGCAGTACTTC. It codes for CATSRDREAGYEQYF.